This passage covers 19 T cell receptor beta chains from one sample sequenced in a study of response to subunit inactivated influenza vaccine. MiXCR was run by TCRdb on the RT-PCR reads, yielding one entry per CDR3 protein. The table shows 800,000 to 1,000,000 distinct CDR3 sequences, with 21% occurring only once. Sequences were derived from PBMCs from blood, sampled 5 to 6 days after vaccination. The receptors were sampled from a man aged 45 to 65 who received an inactivated influenza vaccine.

V and J are TRBV28 and TRBJ1-2, with a possible D match to TRBD1 (6 bases). V lost 8 bases, J lost 6 bases, and 13 bases lay in between. Germline CDR1 and CDR2: MDHEN and SYDVKM. The length of the CDR3 is 12 residues. DNA for the CDR3: TGTGCCAGCCTCGGGGCAGGGGATGGCTACACCTTC. The encoded protein is CASLGAGDGYTF.

This clonotype has just one count. The V gene is TRBV25-1, the J gene TRBJ2-5; D is perhaps TRBD1 (5 bases). From germline, CDR1 is MGHDK and CDR2 SYGVNS. This CDR3 has 15 amino acids. Between the trimmed V and J ends, which lost 1 base and 1 base, there was a span of 10 bases. As DNA, the CDR3 is TGTGCCAGCAGTGAATGTAGGCAGGGCCAAGAGACCCAGTACTTC. Its translation: CASSECRQGQETQYF.

CDR3 bases: TGTGCCAGCGGATCGACAGGGGTAGGGTATGGCTACACCTTC. The encoded protein is CASGSTGVGYGYTF. The chain recombines TRBV12-3 or TRBV12-4 with TRBJ1-2; 8 positions match TRBD1. With 8 bases clipped from V and 5 bases from J, the junction kept 10 bases outside the gene matches. This CDR3 region has 14 residues.

The chain links TRBV12-3 or TRBV12-4 to TRBJ2-5; 13 positions agree with TRBD2. The junction had 5 bases not matched to a gene; V was cut back by 6 bases and J by 4 bases. This CDR3 comprises 15 residues. CDR3 amino acids: CASRAGLAGVETQYF. Written as DNA, the CDR3 is TGTGCCAGCAGAGCCGGACTAGCGGGAGTAGAGACCCAGTACTTC.

This clonotype was counted a few times. This sequence joins TRBV6-1 and TRBJ2-5; 7 bases fit TRBD2. CDR1 is MNHNS and CDR2 is SASEGT in the germline V gene. This CDR3 has 14 residues. With 8 bases clipped from V and 2 bases from J, the junction kept 8 bases outside the gene matches. The CDR3 region is CASGLGGEQETQYF. As DNA, the CDR3 is TGTGCCAGCGGATTGGGAGGGGAGCAAGAGACCCAGTACTTC.

This clonotype appeared a few times. The gene calls are TRBV12-3 or TRBV12-4 and TRBJ2-7; no firm D call. The CDR3 is 11 residues long. Trimming removed 6 bases from V and 6 bases from J, with 9 bases in between. The CDR3 loop reads CASSRTLEQYF. In DNA form, the CDR3 reads TGTGCCAGCAGCCGGACCCTCGAGCAGTACTTC.

This clonotype was counted between two and nine times. The genes are TRBV20-1 and TRBJ2-1; 10 nucleotides agree with TRBD2. The CDR3 contains 16 residues. The V gene's germline CDR1 is DFQATT and CDR2 SNEGSKA (reference sequence). V shed 4 bases and J 9 bases; nucleotides not matched to a gene: 15. The CDR3 region has the DNA TGCAGTGCTACCGCAACCGGGACTAGCGACAGTCGTGAGCAGTTCTTC. Translating it yields CSATATGTSDSREQFF.

The V gene is TRBV19, the J gene TRBJ2-7, with D maybe TRBD1 (6 bases). The CDR3 loop spans 14 amino acids. Germline CDR1 LNHDA, CDR2 SQIVND (reference sequence). V lost 5 bases to trimming and J lost 3 bases, with 14 bases between them. The CDR3 reads CASSRRDNIYEQYF. The CDR3 DNA reads as TGTGCCAGTAGTCGCCGGGACAACATCTACGAGCAGTACTTC.

The rearrangement uses TRBV15 and TRBJ2-3; no definite D call. CDR3 length: 12 residues. Germline lookup yields CDR1 LNHNV and CDR2 YYDKDF (reference sequence). Trimming removed 5 bases from V and 3 bases from J, with 6 bases in between. CDR3 in amino acids: CATSGMTDTQYF. The DNA of the CDR3 is TGTGCCACCAGCGGGATGACAGATACGCAGTATTTT.

The chain couples TRBV6-2 or TRBV6-3 to TRBJ2-2; TRBD1 matches 10 bases. The CDR3 consists of 17 residues. Germline loops: CDR1 MNHEY, CDR2 SVGEGT. V trimming: 9 bases; J trimming: 4 bases; junction bases outside the gene matches: 14. The CDR3 DNA reads as TGTGCCAGTTTACGGAAAGGTGGGACAGGGGCCACCGGGGAGCTGTTTTTT. Residues: CASLRKGGTGATGELFF.

The chain links TRBV28 to TRBJ2-5; D call uncertain. Per germline, CDR1 MDHEN and CDR2 SYDVKM. The CDR3 is 16 residues long. The V end lost 5 bases, the J end lost 7 bases, and 23 bases lay between the germline ends. CDR3 sequence (DNA): TGTGCCAGCAGTCCCATTAACCCAAAGGGAATGATGACCCAGTACTTC. Protein product: CASSPINPKGMMTQYF.

This clonotype was counted between two and nine times. Here the CDR3 reads CSAHMGRQETQYF. The CDR3 coding sequence is TGCAGTGCCCACATGGGCAGACAAGAGACCCAGTACTTC. The chain uses TRBV20-1 and TRBJ2-5; D is ambiguous. CDR1 and CDR2 from the germline V gene are DFQATT and SNEGSKA (reference sequence). The CDR3 sequence is 13 residues long. Trimming took 6 bases from V and 2 from J, leaving 13 bases between them.

This clonotype was detected a few times. This chain uses TRBV20-1 with TRBJ2-3; 10 bases match TRBD2. The CDR3 runs to 16 residues. Per germline, CDR1 DFQATT and CDR2 SNEGSKA (reference sequence). After removal of 7 bases from V and 4 bases from J, the junction contained 14 bases not matched to a gene. CDR3 loop: CSVHGQLAGAPDTQYF. In nucleotides, the CDR3 is TGCAGTGTCCACGGTCAGCTAGCGGGAGCCCCAGATACGCAGTATTTT.

This clonotype was detected only a few times. The V and J genes are TRBV5-1 and TRBJ2-7; the D gene is possibly TRBD1 (6 bases). Germline V gene data show CDR1 as SGHRS and CDR2 as YFSETQ. The germline V and J ends were trimmed by 1 base and 0 bases, with 14 bases remaining between them. The length of the CDR3 is 16 residues. The CDR3 DNA reads as TGCGCCAGCAGCTTGTTCCAGGGGCCTCCCTCCTACGAGCAGTACTTC. Translating it yields CASSLFQGPPSYEQYF.

This clonotype was picked up a small number of times. The V and J genes are TRBV10-3 and TRBJ2-3; 7 nucleotides match TRBD2. The CDR3 loop spans 14 amino acids. Germline trimming cut 4 bases from V and 0 bases from J; bases unmatched to any gene: 1. From germline, CDR1 is ENHRY and CDR2 SYGVKD. The CDR3 here is CAISGSGSTDTQYF. The CDR3 DNA follows: TGTGCCATCAGTGGTAGCGGGAGCACAGATACGCAGTATTTT.

The table lists this clonotype with many counts. The V gene is TRBV20-1, the J gene TRBJ1-1, with D possibly being TRBD1 (5 bases). V lost 0 bases and J lost 6, with 11 bases in between. The CDR3 is made up of 13 amino acids. Germline CDR1 DFQATT, CDR2 SNEGSKA (reference sequence). CDR3 coding DNA: TGCAGTGCTAGAGATCCAGGGTGGCCTGAAGCTTTCTTT. Its protein is CSARDPGWPEAFF.

This clonotype has just a few counts. The rearrangement links TRBV4-3 to TRBJ1-6, with D unresolved. The V gene's germline CDR1 is LGHNA and CDR2 YSLEER. There are 15 residues in the CDR3. V was shortened by 0 bases and J by 11 bases, with 14 bases between the two germline ends. The CDR3: CASSQDRAGLTPLHF. CDR3 bases: TGCGCCAGCAGCCAAGATCGGGCGGGTTTGACACCCCTCCACTTT.

The gene calls are TRBV5-5 and TRBJ2-3, with D tentatively TRBD2 (6 bases). The CDR3 extends over 14 amino acids. Trimming pared 2 bases from V and 2 bases from J, leaving 9 bases between. Germline V lookup: CDR1 SGHKS, CDR2 YYEKEE (reference sequence). CDR3: CASSLSGVTDTQYF. The CDR3 bases are TGTGCCAGCAGCTTATCGGGGGTCACAGATACGCAGTATTTT.

In its sample, this clonotype was seen a few times. The chain uses TRBV6-4 and TRBJ1-5; D is perhaps TRBD1 (5 bases). The CDR3 contains 14 residues. V was trimmed by 4 bases and J by 0 bases, leaving 7 bases between them. CDR1 is MRHNA, CDR2 SNTAGT, per germline. The CDR3 bases are TGTGCCAGCAGTGTACAGGATAGCAATCAGCCCCAGCATTTT. It encodes CASSVQDSNQPQHF.